This T cell receptor beta chain is from a study of beta chain features in type 1 diabetes. Study overall: Healthy donors, compared against patients, showed similar age, gender and cell yields.

V dropped 0 bases and J dropped 3 bases, with 13 bases sitting between them. This CDR3 has 16 amino acids. CDR1 and CDR2 from the germline V gene are ENHRY and SYGVKD. The whole isolated RNA underwent reverse transcription, so sequencing captured expressed TCRB transcripts. An average of about 3.5 million reads was obtained for naive, central memory and regulatory T cell samples. This table comes from immunoSEQ multiplex PCR, and its TCRdb copy is limited to in-frame clones, with some not included. The sample carries 250,000 to 350,000 clones, approximately 11% recorded once. Source material: naive CD4+ T cells from blood. The clonotype comes from a woman aged 25 to 39 in good health. This chain links TRBV10-3 with TRBJ2-3; weak D call: TRBD1 (6 bases). This CDR3 is CAISESGRGNTDTQYF. CDR3 coding DNA: TGTGCCATCAGTGAGTCAGGCAGGGGAAATACAGATACGCAGTATTTT.